The T cell receptor beta chain described here comes from a study of blood T cell repertoires in COVID-19. Study-wide background: Specimens from acute and convalescent COVID-19 originated in the United States, Italy and Spain. In each case, the material was cDNA or gDNA derived from T cells, B-cell-depleted T cells, or PBMCs.

In the authors' methods: Amplified reference gene primers provided the basis for estimating nucleated cell counts. Clones were sequenced by immunoSEQ multiplex PCR, and TCRdb holds only the in-frame ones, with some missing. The DNA gave D and trimming, while V, J and clone size come from that table. Among about 60,000 clones listed, around 90% were seen once. The V end lost 0 bases, the J end lost 0 bases, and 6 bases lay between the germline ends. The CDR3 has 15 residues. The germline gives CDR1 SGDLS, CDR2 YYNGEE. The V call is TRBV9, the J call TRBJ2-2; D unclear. This receptor was obtained from a man aged 60-69 years with active COVID-19. The specimen was peripheral blood. The CDR3 loop reads CASSVVQTNTGELFF. CDR3 nucleotide sequence: TGTGCCAGCAGCGTAGTGCAGACGAACACCGGGGAGCTGTTTTTT.